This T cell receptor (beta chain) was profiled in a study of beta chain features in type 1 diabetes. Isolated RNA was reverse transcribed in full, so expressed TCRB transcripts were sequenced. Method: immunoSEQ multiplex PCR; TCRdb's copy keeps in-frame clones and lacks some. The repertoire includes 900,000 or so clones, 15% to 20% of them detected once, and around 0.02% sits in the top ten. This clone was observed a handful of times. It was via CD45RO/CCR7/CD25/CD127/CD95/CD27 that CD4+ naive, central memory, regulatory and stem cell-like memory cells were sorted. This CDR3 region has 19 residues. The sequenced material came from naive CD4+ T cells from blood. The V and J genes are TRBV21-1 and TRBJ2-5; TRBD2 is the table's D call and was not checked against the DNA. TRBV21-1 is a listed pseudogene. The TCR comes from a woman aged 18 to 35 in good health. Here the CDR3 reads CASLKRESGRRCFRETQYF. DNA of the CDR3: TGTGCCAGCCTCAAGCGTGAAAGCGGGAGAAGGTGTTTTAGAGAGACCCAGTACTTC.